This TCR beta chain was documented in a study of graft-versus-host responses after intestinal transplantation. About the study: As for transplant type, recipients had multivisceral, liver-intestinal, or isolated intestinal grafts.

Study-level findings and limits: Researchers found peak circulating GvH clone levels linked to early post-transplant HvG declines. The authors found GvH clones in recipient marrow, some appearing first in ileum or blood.

The junction had 8 bases not matched to a gene; V was cut back by 3 bases and J by 1 base. The germline gives CDR1 SGHRS, CDR2 YFSETQ. This CDR3 region has 16 residues. Sequencing used immunoSEQ multiplex PCR; TCRdb keeps in-frame clones, though not all of them. The sample lists 65,000 to 85,000 clones; over 75% were seen once. Comment on this clone: Its antigen is still unknown.

Sequences were derived from unstimulated CD8+ T cells sorted from spleen or lymph node cells, sampled before transplant. This TCR derives from a human donor who was the organ donor for an intestinal transplant. The genes are TRBV5-1 and TRBJ2-5; 8 bases line up with TRBD1. CDR3 residues: CASSWARDRSQETQYF. CDR3 in DNA: TGCGCCAGCAGCTGGGCCCGGGACAGGAGCCAAGAGACCCAGTACTTC. The full variable domain, with the rest looked up from reference TRBV5-1 and TRBJ2-5, is KAGVTQTPRYLIKTRGQQVTLSCSPISGHRSVSWYQQTPGQGLQFLFEYFSETQRNKGNFPGRFSGRQFSNSRSEMNVSTLELGDSALYLCASSWARDRSQETQYFGPGTRLLVL.